These 18 T cell receptor beta chains were all obtained from the same sample, sequenced in a study of T-cell reconstitution after alpha-beta-depleted transplantation in children. Construction of the TCRbeta library involved unique molecular identifiers. TCRdb ran MiXCR on the PCR reads and lists one entry per CDR3 protein. Seen here are some 290,000 distinct CDR3 sequences, 9.9% observed once, and the top ten hold roughly a tenth. The starting material was PBMCs from the stem cell graft donor, obtained from the stem cell graft. The receptors stem from a human donor who donated a stem cell graft to a child with SCID.

This clonotype was seen only a few times. The genes are TRBV5-5 and TRBJ2-4; D not resolved. V lost 0 bases and J 0 bases, leaving 7 bases between the germline ends. This CDR3 has 15 amino acids. Per germline, CDR1 SGHKS and CDR2 YYEKEE (reference sequence). The CDR3 sequence: CASSLDILAKNIQYF. CDR3 sequence (DNA): TGTGCCAGCAGCTTGGATATACTAGCCAAAAACATTCAGTACTTC.

This rearrangement joins TRBV12-3 or TRBV12-4 to TRBJ2-7; D might be TRBD1 or TRBD2, each matching 6 bases. Trimming took off 6 bases at V and 5 bases at J, with 17 bases between the two ends. CDR3 length: 14 residues. CDR3 coding DNA: TGTGCCAGCAGCCTAGGGGCAGGGGAGGACGAGCAGTACTTC. Translation gives CASSLGAGEDEQYF.

This clonotype was seen a handful of times. The chain carries TRBV12-3 or TRBV12-4 and TRBJ2-3, with 11 bases that match TRBD2. The CDR3 totals 15 residues. The V and J ends lost 7 bases and 2 bases, in that order; junction bases with no gene match: 5. CDR3 in DNA: TGTGCCAGCATCACGGGACTAGCGGACACAGATACGCAGTATTTT. This sequence encodes CASITGLADTDTQYF.

This clonotype was detected a few times. The rearrangement joins TRBV9 to TRBJ2-5, with D unclear. The germline CDR1 and CDR2 sequences are SGDLS and YYNGEE. Between the trimmed V and J ends, which lost 0 bases and 8 bases, there was a span of 8 bases. The CDR3 contains 12 residues. In DNA, the CDR3 is TGTGCCAGCAGCGTAGTGGCAGGAACCCAGTACTTC. Its protein product is CASSVVAGTQYF.

The V and J genes are TRBV29-1 and TRBJ1-2; D perhaps matches TRBD1 (5 bases). Germline V CDR1 and CDR2: SQVTM, ANQGSEA. CDR3 length: 15 amino acids. V was cut by 4 bases and J by 5 bases, with 20 bases left in between. CDR3 nucleotides: TGCAGCGTTGGAGAGACGGGACCCAGGAGTTATGGCTACACCTTC. It translates to CSVGETGPRSYGYTF.

This clonotype was detected a few times. The CDR3 DNA is TGCGCCAGCAGCTCTTCCAGAAGCCTCCAAGAGACCCAGTACTTC. Protein: CASSSSRSLQETQYF. The genes are TRBV5-1 and TRBJ2-5, with D unclear. The ends were cut back, 3 bases at V and 1 base at J, with 13 bases in the middle. The CDR3 runs to 15 residues. Germline V lookup: CDR1 SGHRS, CDR2 YFSETQ.

This clonotype has just a few counts. The chain links TRBV7-2 to TRBJ2-5, with 8 nucleotides matching TRBD2. This CDR3 has 15 amino acids. Germline CDR1 reads SGHTA; CDR2 reads FQGNSA. After removal of 1 base from V and 5 bases from J, the junction contained 6 bases not matched to a gene. The CDR3 nucleotides are TGTGCCAGCAGCTTAGTCGGGGGGGCCCGGGAGACCCAGTACTTC. Translation: CASSLVGGARETQYF.

This clonotype turned up a few times. This sequence joins TRBV7-3 and TRBJ2-2; D possibly corresponds to TRBD1 (5 bases). Germline CDR1 SGHTA, CDR2 FQGTGA. This CDR3 contains 14 residues. Trimming took 0 bases from V and 3 from J, leaving 5 bases between them. The CDR3 here is CASSLTQDTGELFF. Written as DNA, the CDR3 is TGTGCCAGCAGCTTAACACAGGACACCGGGGAGCTGTTTTTT.

This clonotype turned up a few times. This chain links TRBV7-2 with TRBJ2-4, with D uncertain. The CDR3 is 12 residues long. V was pared by 5 bases and J by 9 bases, with 11 bases between. Germline assignment: CDR1 SGHTA and CDR2 FQGNSA. CDR3 in DNA: TGTGCCAGCAGCCCATCGAGGAGCATTCAGTACTTC. Translation gives CASSPSRSIQYF.

Worth noting for this clonotype: Given a much more abundant clone one base away, this may be a read error. The V and J genes are TRBV3-1 and TRBJ2-1; TRBD2 matches at 8 bases. CDR1 and CDR2 from the germline V gene are LGHDT and YNNKEL (reference sequence). The CDR3 extends over 15 amino acids. CDR3 nucleotide sequence: TGTGCCAGCAGACTCGGGGGGGCAACCTACGATGAGCAGTTCTTC. Translating gives CASRLGGATYDEQFF.

This clonotype was counted between two and nine times. V is TRBV20-1 and J is TRBJ2-3, with TRBD2 identical over 9 bases. Germline CDR1 DFQATT, CDR2 SNEGSKA (reference sequence). This CDR3 contains 12 residues. J gave up 6 bases and V 7 bases, and 5 bases lay outside the gene matches. The CDR3 nucleotides read TGCAGTGTCCGCGGGGGGGCGGATACGCAGTATTTT. It is translated as CSVRGGADTQYF.

The sample holds many counts of this clonotype. The chain is built from TRBV12-3 or TRBV12-4 and TRBJ2-5, with D unresolved. This CDR3 has 11 residues. V dropped 6 bases and J dropped 3 bases, with 5 bases sitting between them. The CDR3 loop reads CASREEETQYF. In nucleotides, the CDR3 is TGTGCCAGCAGAGAAGAAGAGACCCAGTACTTC.

This clonotype came up a few times. This chain uses TRBV7-8 with TRBJ1-1, with 9 bases lining up with TRBD1. The V gene end was trimmed by 1 base and the J gene end by 0 bases; junction bases not matched to a gene: 12. The length of the CDR3 is 19 residues. Germline CDR1 and CDR2: SGHVS and FQNEAQ. The CDR3 spells CASSLEFRRTGALNTEAFF. CDR3 coding DNA: TGTGCCAGCAGCTTAGAGTTCCGGCGGACAGGGGCCTTGAACACTGAAGCTTTCTTT.

This clonotype was seen only a few times. The chain is built from TRBV11-2 and TRBJ2-2; the match to TRBD1 covers 9 bases. Per germline, CDR1 SGHAT and CDR2 FQNNGV. Trimming removed 4 bases from V and 7 bases from J; junction bases left unmatched: 10. The CDR3 covers 16 residues. This CDR3 is CASSSNRQGVGGELFF. As DNA, the CDR3 is TGTGCCAGCAGCTCAAACCGACAGGGGGTTGGCGGGGAGCTGTTTTTT. The variable domain in full, with the rest retrieved from reference TRBV11-2 and TRBJ2-2, is EAGVAQSPRYKIIEKRQSVAFWCNPISGHATLYWYQQILGQGPKLLIQFQNNGVVDDSQLPKDRFSAERLKGVDSTLKIQPAKLEDSAVYLCASSSNRQGVGGELFFGEGSRLTVL.

V usage is TRBV6-5 and J usage is TRBJ2-7; D call uncertain. This CDR3 spans 13 amino acids. Germline V gene lookup returns CDR1 MNHEY and CDR2 SVGAGI. The V and J ends lost 0 bases and 7 bases respectively, with 10 bases between them. Here the CDR3 reads CASSYSSTQEQYF. The CDR3 nucleotides are TGTGCCAGCAGTTACTCCTCAACCCAGGAGCAGTACTTC.

CDR3 DNA: TGTGCCAGCAGCCCCCCGGGGGCCCTTTGGAATGAGCAGTTCTTC. Its protein is CASSPPGALWNEQFF. The chain recombines TRBV7-2 with TRBJ2-1, with D possibly called TRBD1 or TRBD2 (6 bases each). V dropped 5 bases and J dropped 7 bases, with 18 bases sitting between them. Per germline, CDR1 SGHTA and CDR2 FQGNSA. This CDR3 is 15 amino acids long. The whole variable domain, remainder taken from reference TRBV7-2 and TRBJ2-1, is GAGVSQSPSNKVTEKGKDVELRCDPISGHTALYWYRQSLGQGLEFLIYFQGNSAPDKSGLPSDRFSAERTGGSVSTLTIQRTQQEDSAVYLCASSPPGALWNEQFFGPGTRLTVL.

This clonotype was seen repeatedly, ten times or more. This chain uses TRBV12-3 or TRBV12-4 with TRBJ2-2; D is possibly TRBD2 (5 bases). The CDR3 contains 12 residues. V was clipped by 6 bases and J by 7 bases, with 9 bases between them. The CDR3 loop is CASRNTSGELFF. As DNA, the CDR3 is TGTGCCAGCAGGAATACTAGCGGGGAGCTGTTTTTT.

The rearrangement links TRBV7-9 to TRBJ2-1; TRBD2 matches 13 bases. This CDR3 region has 16 residues. The germline V gene encodes CDR1 SEHNR and CDR2 FQNEAQ (reference sequence). Trimming removed 5 bases from V and 2 bases from J; junction bases left unmatched: 3. The CDR3 DNA sequence: TGTGCCAGCAGCGCGACTAGCGGGGGGACCTACAATGAGCAGTTCTTC. Translating gives CASSATSGGTYNEQFF.